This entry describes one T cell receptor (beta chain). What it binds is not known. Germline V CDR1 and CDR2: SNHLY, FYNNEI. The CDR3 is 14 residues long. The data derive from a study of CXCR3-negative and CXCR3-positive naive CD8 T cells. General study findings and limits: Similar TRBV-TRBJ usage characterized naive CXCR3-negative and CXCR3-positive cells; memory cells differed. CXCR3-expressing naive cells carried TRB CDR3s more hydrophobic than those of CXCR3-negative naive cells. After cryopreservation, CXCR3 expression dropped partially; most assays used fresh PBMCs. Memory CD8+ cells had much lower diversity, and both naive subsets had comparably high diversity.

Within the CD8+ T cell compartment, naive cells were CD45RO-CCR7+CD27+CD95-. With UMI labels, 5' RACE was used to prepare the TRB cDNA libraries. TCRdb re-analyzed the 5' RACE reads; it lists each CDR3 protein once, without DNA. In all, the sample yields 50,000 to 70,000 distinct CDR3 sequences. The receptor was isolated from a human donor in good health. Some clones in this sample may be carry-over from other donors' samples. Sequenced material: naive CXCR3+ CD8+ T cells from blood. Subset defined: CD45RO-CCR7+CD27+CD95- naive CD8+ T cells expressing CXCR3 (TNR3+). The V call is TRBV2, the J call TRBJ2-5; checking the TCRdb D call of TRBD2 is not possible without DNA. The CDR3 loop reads CASSEGRAEETQYF. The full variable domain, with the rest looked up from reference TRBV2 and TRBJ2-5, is EPEVTQTPSHQVTQMGQEVILRCVPISNHLYFYWYRQILGQKVEFLVSFYNNEISEKSEIFDDQFSVERPDGSNFTLKIRSTKLEDSAMYFCASSEGRAEETQYFGPGTRLLVL.